The 13 T cell receptor beta chains below all came from one sample that was sequenced in a study of blood T cell repertoires in COVID-19. The assay was immunoSEQ multiplex PCR, and TCRdb's table has in-frame clones only and misses some. The sample consists of around 380,000 clones, more than 75% of them appearing once. What was sequenced was peripheral blood. These receptors all come from a human donor with acute or convalescent COVID-19. The donor label of this sample is uncertain.

This clone has just one count. DNA for the CDR3: TGCGCCAGCAGTCAATCGTTAAGGGACAGGAGTAACACTGAAGCTTTCTTT. As protein: CASSQSLRDRSNTEAFF. This chain links TRBV23-1 with TRBJ1-1, with TRBD1 matching over 8 bases. TRBV23-1 is noted as an ORF with a role that remains uncertain. V lost 0 bases and J lost 2; bases outside the gene matches: 8. CDR3 size: 17 residues.

The chain is built from TRBV2 and TRBJ2-4; 9 bases agree with TRBD1. The CDR3 extends over 17 amino acids. Germline trimming cut 4 bases from V and 0 bases from J; bases unmatched to any gene: 7. Germline lookup yields CDR1 SNHLY and CDR2 FYNNEI. This CDR3 is CASSAGQGWVAKNIQYF. In DNA, the CDR3 is TGTGCCAGCAGTGCCGGACAGGGGTGGGTAGCCAAAAACATTCAGTACTTC.

Only one count was recorded for this clone. The rearrangement uses TRBV19 and TRBJ1-2; 9 bases are shared with TRBD1. Germline CDR1 and CDR2: LNHDA and SQIVND (reference sequence). With 3 bases clipped from V and 2 bases from J, the junction kept 1 base outside the gene matches. The CDR3 has 14 residues. CDR3 nucleotides: TGTGCCAGTAGTATGACAGGGGGGAACTATGGCTACACCTTC. Its protein product is CASSMTGGNYGYTF. Using reference TRBV19 and TRBJ1-2 for the parts outside the CDR3, the full variable domain is DGGITQSPKYLFRKEGQNVTLSCEQNLNHDAMYWYRQDPGQGLRLIYYSQIVNDFQKGDIAEGYSVSREKKESFPLTVTSAQKNPTAFYLCASSMTGGNYGYTFGSGTRLTVV.

The chain uses TRBV27 and TRBJ2-3; 11 bases match TRBD2. The CDR3 spans 15 residues. Losses at the gene ends were 6 bases for V and 6 bases for J; bases not matched to a gene: 8. Germline V lookup: CDR1 MNHEY, CDR2 SMNVEV (reference sequence). As DNA, the CDR3 is TGTGCCAGCAGCTCAGGAGCTAGCGGGAGGGATACGCAGTATTTT. Its protein is CASSSGASGRDTQYF.

V and J are TRBV2 and TRBJ2-5, with D possibly TRBD2 on 6 matching bases. Germline assignment: CDR1 SNHLY and CDR2 FYNNEI. The CDR3 loop spans 13 amino acids. Trimming took off 0 bases at V and 8 bases at J, with 10 bases between the two ends. CDR3 nucleotide sequence: TGTGCCAGCAGTGAAGCGCGGGGAGGCACCCAGTACTTC. The encoded protein is CASSEARGGTQYF.

This rearrangement joins TRBV9 to TRBJ2-7, with D tentatively TRBD2 (5 bases). The germline V gene has CDR1 SGDLS and CDR2 YYNGEE. The CDR3 has 14 residues. The germline V and J ends were trimmed by 3 bases and 5 bases, with 15 bases remaining between them. For the CDR3, the DNA is TGTGCCAGCAGCGGGGGTTCGGGGATAAACGAGCAGTACTTC. Its translation: CASSGGSGINEQYF.

The chain carries TRBV13 and TRBJ1-2; 7 nucleotides line up with TRBD1. The junction had 23 bases not matched to a gene; V was cut back by 5 bases and J by 5 bases. The length of the CDR3 is 19 residues. Germline V gives CDR1 PRHDT, CDR2 FYEKMQ (reference sequence). The CDR3 DNA sequence: TGTGCCAGCAGCCCCTCCGACAGGGTGTCGGCCCGACACCCGTATGGCTACACCTTC. It codes for CASSPSDRVSARHPYGYTF. The complete variable domain, with remaining parts taken from reference TRBV13 and TRBJ1-2, reads AAGVIQSPRHLIKEKRETATLKCYPIPRHDTVYWYQQGPGQDPQFLISFYEKMQSDKGSIPDRFSAQQFSDYHSELNMSSLELGDSALYFCASSPSDRVSARHPYGYTFGSGTRLTVV.

A few counts support this clone. The rearrangement joins TRBV27 to TRBJ2-7, with 8 bases fitting TRBD2. The CDR3 covers 15 residues. With 2 bases clipped from V and 4 bases from J, the junction kept 7 bases outside the gene matches. Per the germline V gene, CDR1 is MNHEY and CDR2 is SMNVEV (reference sequence). For the CDR3, the DNA is TGTGCCAGCAGTTTAATGAGCGGGAGAGCTTACGAGCAGTACTTC. This gives the protein CASSLMSGRAYEQYF.

This clone was found once. V usage is TRBV29-1 and J usage is TRBJ2-2, with D maybe TRBD1 (6 bases). Trimming shortened V by 4 bases and J by 5 bases, and 11 bases separated the two germline ends. The CDR3 consists of 13 residues. Per the germline V gene, CDR1 is SQVTM and CDR2 is ANQGSEA. The CDR3 is CSVVTGRTGELFF. Here the CDR3 DNA reads TGCAGCGTTGTCACAGGGCGGACCGGGGAGCTGTTTTTT.

The V gene is TRBV7-9, the J gene TRBJ1-3, with 7 nucleotides matching TRBD1. The CDR3 contains 16 residues. Losses at the gene ends were 5 bases for V and 0 bases for J; bases not matched to a gene: 7. Germline-derived CDR1 and CDR2 are SEHNR and FQNEAQ (reference sequence). The CDR3 here is CASSTTDRDSGNTIYF. The CDR3 DNA follows: TGTGCCAGCAGCACCACCGACAGGGACTCTGGAAACACCATATATTTT.

The chain carries TRBV5-1 and TRBJ1-1; no reliable D call. The V end was cut by 0 bases, the J end by 1 base, with 10 bases between. The CDR3 totals 15 residues. Germline V gene lookup returns CDR1 SGHRS and CDR2 YFSETQ. This CDR3 reads CASSLAQTKNTEAFF. The CDR3 DNA reads TGCGCCAGCAGCTTGGCACAGACGAAGAACACTGAAGCTTTCTTT.

The V call is TRBV15, the J call TRBJ2-7; 7 bases are shared with TRBD2. This CDR3 is built from 15 residues. Germline CDR1 LNHNV, CDR2 YYDKDF (reference sequence). V dropped 3 bases and J dropped 6; count of bases not matched to a gene: 11. The CDR3 loop reads CATSSSGGGKFEQYF. As DNA, the CDR3 is TGTGCCACCAGCAGCTCGGGCGGGGGTAAATTCGAGCAGTACTTC.

The chain carries TRBV18 and TRBJ2-4; 8 bases are a match to TRBD1. With 2 bases clipped from V and 1 base from J, the junction kept 7 bases outside the gene matches. Looked up from germline, CDR1 is KGHSH and CDR2 is LQKENI. The CDR3 totals 17 residues. CDR3 coding DNA: TGTGCCAGCTCACCAGCTGGACAGGGAAGGGCCAAAAACATTCAGTACTTC. Protein: CASSPAGQGRAKNIQYF.